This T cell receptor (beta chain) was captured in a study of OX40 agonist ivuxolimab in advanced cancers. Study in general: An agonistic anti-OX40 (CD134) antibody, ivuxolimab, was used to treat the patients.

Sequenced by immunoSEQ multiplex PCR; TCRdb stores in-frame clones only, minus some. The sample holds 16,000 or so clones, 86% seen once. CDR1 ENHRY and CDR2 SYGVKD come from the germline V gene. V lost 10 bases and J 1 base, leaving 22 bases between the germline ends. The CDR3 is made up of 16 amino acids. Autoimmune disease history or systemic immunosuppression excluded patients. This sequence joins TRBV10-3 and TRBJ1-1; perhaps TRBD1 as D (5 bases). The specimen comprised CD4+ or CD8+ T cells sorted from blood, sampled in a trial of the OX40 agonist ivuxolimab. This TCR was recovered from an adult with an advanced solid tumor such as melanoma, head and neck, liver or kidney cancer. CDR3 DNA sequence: TGTGCCACCCTCCCGATAGCCGGACACTCGAACACTGAAGCTTTCTTT. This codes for CATLPIAGHSNTEAFF.